The following is a T cell receptor (beta chain) sequence with its context. The data are from a study of cytomegalovirus exposure and HLA in healthy donors. CDR1 is MNHNS, CDR2 SASEGT, per germline. Trimming cost V 3 bases and J 8 bases; bases outside gene matches: 6. This CDR3 spans 15 amino acids. 13 Jbeta primers and 60 Vbeta primers were used for the PCR. Repertoires were generated with immunoSEQ multiplex PCR, while TCRdb's copy carries only in-frame clones and drops some. The sample shows 130,000 to 150,000 clones, more than 75% of them seen only once. The TCR was taken from a man between 18 and 29 years old in good health and CMV-seronegative. This chain links TRBV6-1 with TRBJ2-1; 11 positions agree with TRBD1. Sequences were obtained from PBMCs. The CDR3 DNA sequence: TGTGCCAGCAGTGAGGGGACAGGGGGGCAGTATGAGCAGTTCTTC. This sequence encodes CASSEGTGGQYEQFF.